These T cell receptor beta chains were read from a single sample in a study of vaccination effects on CD4 cells after COVID-19. The antigens these receptors bind are not known. The repertoire was sequenced with immunoSEQ multiplex PCR; TCRdb's copy has only in-frame clones and lacks some. The sample has more than 60,000 clones; around 70% are singletons. The source material was CD4+ T cells from PBMCs cultured without peptide, sampled after COVID-19 vaccination. These receptors were taken from a human donor who received a COVID-19 vaccine. The CDR3 runs from the conserved cysteine through the conserved F or W. The D gene is left open where the match is weak. Not all rows give a size; the values are once, few, many and, for expanded clones, a class.

V	D	J	size	CDR3	DNA
TRBV24-1	NA	TRBJ2-3	NA	CATSDARTSTDTQYF	TGTGCCACCAGTGATGCGCGGACTAGCACAGATACGCAGTATTTT
TRBV9	TRBD2	TRBJ2-3	once	CASSVDVAGFGTQYF	TGTGCCAGCAGCGTAGATGTAGCGGGGTTTGGTACGCAGTATTTT
TRBV2	NA	TRBJ1-2	NA	CASSVEVSHKYGYTF	TGTGCCAGCAGTGTCGAGGTGTCTCATAAGTATGGCTACACCTTC
TRBV3-1/TRBV3-2	NA	TRBJ2-3	NA	CASSPFGGLTDTQYF	TGTGCCAGCAGCCCGTTCGGGGGGCTCACAGATACGCAGTATTTT
TRBV28	NA	TRBJ1-4	NA	CASSLLRQNEKLFF	TGTGCCAGCAGTTTGCTCCGACAGAATGAAAAACTGTTTTTT
TRBV19	TRBD1	TRBJ1-2	few	CASSTQQGSSGYTF	TGTGCCAGTAGTACTCAACAGGGGTCGAGTGGCTACACCTTC
TRBV5-1	TRBD1	TRBJ2-1	NA	CASSLGTGGNEQFF	TGCGCCAGCAGCTTGGGGACAGGGGGCAATGAGCAGTTCTTC
TRBV4-1	NA	TRBJ2-1	NA	CASSQLSGDNEQFF	TGCGCCAGCAGCCAACTGTCAGGGGACAATGAGCAGTTCTTC
TRBV6-5	NA	TRBJ1-1	NA	CASSHTAGPNTEAFF	TGTGCCAGCAGTCACACAGCGGGCCCGAACACTGAAGCTTTCTTT
TRBV24-1	TRBD2	TRBJ2-1	NA	CATSALVAGDEQFF	TGTGCCACCAGTGCGTTGGTAGCGGGGGATGAGCAGTTCTTC
TRBV7-3	TRBD1	TRBJ1-4	NA	CASKGTDNEKLFF	TGTGCCAGCAAAGGGACAGACAATGAAAAACTGTTTTTT
TRBV9	NA	TRBJ2-1	NA	CASSVRASSYNEQFF	TGTGCCAGCAGCGTACGGGCGAGCTCCTACAATGAGCAGTTCTTC
TRBV5-1	NA	TRBJ1-1	NA	CASSLVGSGNTEAFF	TGCGCCAGCAGCTTGGTTGGCAGCGGGAACACTGAAGCTTTCTTT
TRBV7-2	NA	TRBJ1-1	NA	CASSLGPLTEAFF	TGTGCCAGCAGCCTGGGACCGCTCACTGAAGCTTTCTTT
TRBV5-1	TRBD1	TRBJ1-2	few	CASSLQGQSKAGYTF	TGCGCCAGCAGCTTACAGGGACAGTCAAAGGCCGGCTACACCTTC
TRBV10-3	NA	TRBJ2-3	few	CAISERTADTQYF	TGTGCCATCAGCGAACGGACAGCAGATACGCAGTATTTT
TRBV19	TRBD2	TRBJ2-3	NA	CASSTNSDRGTSGTDTQYF	TGTGCCAGTAGTACGAATTCAGACAGGGGGACTAGCGGGACAGATACGCAGTATTTT
TRBV5-6	NA	TRBJ1-4	NA	CASSYRHGNEKLFF	TGTGCCAGCAGCTACCGACACGGAAATGAAAAACTGTTTTTT
TRBV9	TRBD1	TRBJ2-4	NA	CASSPGTGRAKNIQYF	TGTGCCAGCAGCCCCGGGACAGGCCGAGCCAAAAACATTCAGTACTTC
TRBV2	NA	TRBJ1-1	few	CASRRPGQTNTEAFF	TGTGCCAGCAGACGACCGGGACAAACGAACACTGAAGCTTTCTTT
TRBV18	TRBD1	TRBJ1-2	NA	CASSPPSGGPPLGYTF	TGTGCCAGCTCACCACCGTCAGGGGGGCCGCCTTTAGGCTACACCTTC
TRBV7-2	NA	TRBJ2-2	once	CASSFRGGNGELFF	TGTGCCAGCAGCTTTCGAGGGGGTAACGGGGAGCTGTTTTTT